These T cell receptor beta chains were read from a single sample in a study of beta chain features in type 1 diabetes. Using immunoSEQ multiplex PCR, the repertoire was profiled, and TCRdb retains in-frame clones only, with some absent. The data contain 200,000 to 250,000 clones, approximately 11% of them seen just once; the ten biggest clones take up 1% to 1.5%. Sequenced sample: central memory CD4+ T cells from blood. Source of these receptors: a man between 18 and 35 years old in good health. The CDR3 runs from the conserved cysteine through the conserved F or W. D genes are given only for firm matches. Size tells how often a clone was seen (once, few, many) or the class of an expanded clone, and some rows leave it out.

TGTGCCAGCAGCCAAGAACCGGGACTAGCGGGAACAGATACGCAGTATTTT,CASSQEPGLAGTDTQYF,TRBJ2-3,TRBV4-2,few,TRBD2
TGTGCCAGCAGCTTTCCCGCTAGCGGGAGGGAGGAGCCAGATACGCAGTATTTT,CASSFPASGREEPDTQYF,TRBJ2-3,TRBV7-9,many,TRBD2
TGTGCCATCAGTGAGGCGGGAGGGGTGACGGCTGAAGCTTTCTTT,CAISEAGGVTAEAFF,TRBJ1-1,TRBV10-3,few,.
TGTGCCAGCAGCAAAGAACAGGCTGCCGCGGACGAGCAGTACTTC,CASSKEQAAADEQYF,TRBJ2-7,TRBV21-1,.,.
TGCGCCAGCAGTCAATATCGGACTAGCGGCGCAGGGTACTTC,CASSQYRTSGAGYF,TRBJ2-5,TRBV23-1,many,TRBD2
TGTGCCAGCAGCTTAGCACGAGCGGGAGCTCGGGAGACCCAGTACTTC,CASSLARAGARETQYF,TRBJ2-5,TRBV7-2,.,TRBD2
TGTGCCAGCAGTTACACCGAAGGCGAGCAGTACTTC,CASSYTEGEQYF,TRBJ2-7,TRBV7-9,.,.
TGTGCCAGCAGCTCCACCCAGGGTGGGGGAAACACCATATATTTT,CASSSTQGGGNTIYF,TRBJ1-3,TRBV7-2,few,.
TGTGCCAGCAGCCTAGCGGAATCCGGCACAGATACGCAGTATTTT,CASSLAESGTDTQYF,TRBJ2-3,TRBV4-2,few,.
TGTGCCAGCAGTGCCCAAGGCGGGAAGAATGAGCAGTTCTTC,CASSAQGGKNEQFF,TRBJ2-1,TRBV11-3,few,.
TGTGCCAGCAGCCAAGATACAGGGACCTACGAGCAGTACTTC,CASSQDTGTYEQYF,TRBJ2-7,TRBV4-2,few,.
TGTGCCAGCAGTTTTGCGGGAGTCGACAATGAGCAGTTCTTC,CASSFAGVDNEQFF,TRBJ2-1,TRBV28,few,TRBD2
TGTGCCAGCAGTTCCGGGACAGGGCAGGTGAACACTGAAGCTTTCTTT,CASSSGTGQVNTEAFF,TRBJ1-1,TRBV28,.,TRBD1
TGTGCCTGGAGTGCCAACTCCTACGAGCAGTACTTC,CAWSANSYEQYF,TRBJ2-7,TRBV30,many,.
TGTGCCACCAGCAGGGGCCGGGACAGGCCCCGTCACGGGGAGCTGTTTTTT,CATSRGRDRPRHGELFF,TRBJ2-2,TRBV15,.,TRBD1
TGTGCTAGTGGCCTTGGTAACCCCTACGAGCAGTACTTC,CASGLGNPYEQYF,TRBJ2-7,TRBV12-5,few,.
TGTGCCAGCAGCTTAGAACTAGCGGTATACAATGAGCAGTTCTTC,CASSLELAVYNEQFF,TRBJ2-1,TRBV7-2,few,TRBD2
TGCAGCGCCGGCAAGGTGTACACCGGGGAGCTGTTTTTT,CSAGKVYTGELFF,TRBJ2-2,TRBV29-1,few,.
TGTGCCAGCAGCGTAAGAGGGGGCACAGATACGCAGTATTTT,CASSVRGGTDTQYF,TRBJ2-3,TRBV9,.,.
TGTGCCTGGAGTAGGGACAGGGGTAATTCACCCCTCCACTTT,CAWSRDRGNSPLHF,TRBJ1-6,TRBV30,few,TRBD1
TGCAGCGTGGTAGAAGGGCCCTACGAGCAGTACTTC,CSVVEGPYEQYF,TRBJ2-7,TRBV29-1,many,.
TGTGCCAGTAGAAATCTAGCGGGAGGGCGGGAGTTCTTC,CASRNLAGGREFF,TRBJ2-1,TRBV19,.,TRBD2
TGCGCCAGCAGCTTGGATATAGCGGGATTAAATGAGCAGTTCTTC,CASSLDIAGLNEQFF,TRBJ2-1,TRBV5-1,few,TRBD2
TGTGCCAGCTCGGCCATAGGTTCGACCGGGGAGCTGTTTTTT,CASSAIGSTGELFF,TRBJ2-2,TRBV25-1,.,.
TGCGCCAGCAGCCAAGACTCGCTACAGGGCGGGGCTAACTATGGCTACACCTTC,CASSQDSLQGGANYGYTF,TRBJ1-2,TRBV4-3,.,.